A selection of T cell receptor beta chains follows, all from one sample in a study of blood T cell repertoires in COVID-19. Sequencing was performed with immunoSEQ multiplex PCR; in TCRdb, only in-frame clones are kept and a portion is missing. Of 200,000 to 250,000 clones in the sample, about nine tenths were seen once. Sequences were obtained from PBMCs or T cells enriched from blood (not recorded which). The source of these receptors is a woman in her 30s with acute COVID-19. Each CDR3 is given with its conserved first and last residue. D genes are given only for firm matches. Only some rows state a clone size, as once, few, many or a class for expanded clones.

j_call d_call clone_size v_call cdr3_aa cdr3_nt
TRBJ2-1 TRBD2 once TRBV4-3 CASSQELAGDYNEQFF TGCGCCAGCAGCCAAGAACTAGCGGGGGACTACAATGAGCAGTTCTTC
TRBJ1-1 . . TRBV28 CASRSIRENTEAFF TGTGCCAGCAGATCTATCCGGGAGAACACTGAAGCTTTCTTT
TRBJ1-2 TRBD1 . TRBV5-1 CASSLEGRGRDGYTF TGCGCCAGCAGCTTGGAAGGCAGGGGGCGAGATGGCTACACCTTC
TRBJ2-7 TRBD1 . TRBV5-6 CASSLWGQGLEYF TGTGCCAGCAGCTTGTGGGGACAGGGACTGGAGTACTTC
TRBJ2-6 TRBD1 . TRBV9 CASSVQDRGSGANVLTF TGTGCCAGCAGCGTACAGGACAGGGGGTCTGGGGCCAACGTCCTGACTTTC
TRBJ1-2 . once TRBV9 CASSVGDRNYGYTF TGTGCCAGCAGCGTGGGTGACAGGAACTATGGCTACACCTTC
TRBJ1-1 TRBD1 once TRBV27 CASSFQGGNTEAFF TGTGCCAGCAGTTTTCAGGGGGGGAACACTGAAGCTTTCTTT
TRBJ1-2 . . TRBV10-3 CAISESRVAGGRNGYTF TGTGCCATCAGTGAGTCGAGGGTGGCGGGGGGCCGTAATGGCTACACCTTC
TRBJ2-7 TRBD1 . TRBV19 CASSNTGGESYEQYF TGTGCCAGTAGCAACACAGGGGGCGAAAGCTACGAGCAGTACTTC
TRBJ2-5 TRBD2 . TRBV7-7 CASSEGLAGGQETQYF TGTGCTAGCAGCGAAGGACTAGCGGGGGGTCAAGAGACCCAGTACTTC
TRBJ2-1 . . TRBV3-1/TRBV3-2 CASSHDSSWNEQFF TGTGCCAGCAGCCACGACAGTTCATGGAATGAGCAGTTCTTC
TRBJ1-3 . . TRBV6-1 CASSELAFFGNTIYF TGTGCCAGCAGTGAATTGGCCTTTTTTGGAAACACCATATATTTT
TRBJ2-5 TRBD1 . TRBV9 CASSEPGTGGTETQYF TGTGCCAGCAGCGAGCCTGGGACAGGGGGCACGGAGACCCAGTACTTC
TRBJ2-6 . . TRBV4-1 CASSPGRARGSGANVLTF TGCGCCAGCAGCCCTGGAAGGGCCAGGGGTTCTGGGGCCAACGTCCTGACTTTC
TRBJ1-1 . once TRBV9 CASSPMGGTEAFF TGTGCCAGCAGCCCCATGGGGGGGACTGAAGCTTTCTTT
TRBJ2-3 . . TRBV19 CASSIGWSQGVSTDTQYF TGTGCCAGTAGTATAGGCTGGTCACAGGGCGTTAGCACAGATACGCAGTATTTT
TRBJ1-1 TRBD1 . TRBV2 CASRDGQGASSEAFF TGTGCCAGCAGGGACGGACAGGGGGCTAGTTCTGAAGCTTTCTTT
TRBJ2-3 . few TRBV7-9 CASSLTRIASTDTQYF TGTGCCAGCAGCTTAACCCGAATAGCTAGCACAGATACGCAGTATTTT
TRBJ2-2 . few TRBV6-5 CASSSTDFTGELFF TGTGCCAGCAGTTCCACAGATTTCACCGGGGAGCTGTTTTTT
TRBJ2-3 TRBD2 once TRBV10-2 CASSDPSGASTDTQYF TGCGCCAGCAGTGATCCTAGCGGGGCTAGCACAGATACGCAGTATTTT
TRBJ1-6 TRBD1 . TRBV7-9 CASSPGQGNSPLHF TGTGCCAGCAGCCCGGGACAGGGCAATTCACCCCTCCACTTT
TRBJ2-7 . . TRBV4-3 CASSQGQAGYEQYF TGCGCCAGCAGCCAAGGGCAGGCTGGCTACGAGCAGTACTTC
TRBJ1-1 . . TRBV19 CASSIGVSGYTEAFF TGTGCCAGTAGTATAGGGGTTTCGGGTTACACTGAAGCTTTCTTT
TRBJ1-2 . . TRBV19 CASTPGQGDYGYTF TGTGCCAGTACCCCCGGCCAGGGCGACTATGGCTACACCTTC
TRBJ2-7 . . TRBV7-8 CASSLEGGSYEQYF TGTGCCAGCAGCTTAGAAGGGGGCTCCTACGAGCAGTACTTC
TRBJ1-3 . . TRBV6-1 CASSEGVQAEAFSGNTIYF TGTGCCAGCAGTGAAGGCGTACAGGCAGAAGCCTTCTCTGGAAACACCATATATTTT
TRBJ1-2 . . TRBV5-1 CASSLGTVNYGYTF TGCGCCAGCAGCTTGGGGACAGTTAACTATGGCTACACCTTC
TRBJ2-3 TRBD2 . TRBV10-3 CAIRGTSGTDTQYF TGTGCCATCAGGGGGACTAGCGGCACAGATACGCAGTATTTT
TRBJ1-4 . . TRBV18 CASSPGEGPPSEKLFF TGTGCCAGCTCACCAGGGGAGGGGCCTCCGAGTGAAAAACTGTTTTTT
TRBJ2-2 . . TRBV6-2/TRBV6-3 CASSYGPTGELFF TGTGCCAGCAGTTACGGCCCCACCGGGGAGCTGTTTTTT
TRBJ2-7 TRBD2 few TRBV30 CAWSGGTSGVGEQYF TGTGCCTGGAGTGGCGGGACTAGCGGGGTTGGCGAGCAGTACTTC
TRBJ2-1 TRBD2 . TRBV7-8 CASIPGGVLYNEQFF TGTGCCAGCATCCCTGGGGGGGTTCTTTACAATGAGCAGTTCTTC